Listed here are 21 T cell receptor beta chains from one sample, sequenced in a study of shared clonotypes between healthy human individuals. Profiling relied on immunoSEQ multiplex PCR, and the TCRdb table lists in-frame clones only, not all of them. The sample yields around 1.5 million clones, about 98% seen once. Material for sequencing was naive CD4+ T cells sorted from blood. The subset here: CD45RA+ positively selected. These receptors were collected from a man younger than 40 in good health.

This chain uses TRBV13 with TRBJ1-2; 8 bases map to TRBD1. Germline-derived CDR1 and CDR2 are PRHDT and FYEKMQ (reference sequence). Trimming took 4 bases from V and 7 from J; bases not matched to a gene: 5. The CDR3 has 13 residues. The CDR3 region has the DNA TGTGCCAGCAGCTCCAGGGGGCAAACTGGCTACACCTTC. Residues: CASSSRGQTGYTF.

The chain carries TRBV27 and TRBJ2-1; 9 nucleotides line up with TRBD2. CDR1 and CDR2 from the germline V gene are MNHEY and SMNVEV (reference sequence). The J segment lost 4 bases and the V segment lost 5 bases, leaving 9 bases of the junction unmatched. The CDR3 covers 16 residues. In DNA form, the CDR3 reads TGTGCCAGCAGTCCATTACTAGCGGGCACATACAATGAGCAGTTCTTC. This encodes CASSPLLAGTYNEQFF.

In this sample, this clone turned up once. The V call is TRBV7-9, the J call TRBJ2-7; no firm D call. Per germline, CDR1 SEHNR and CDR2 FQNEAQ (reference sequence). The CDR3 consists of 14 residues. Trimming shortened V by 3 bases and J by 2 bases, and 11 bases separated the two germline ends. This chain's CDR3 is CASSFGGAPYEQYF. DNA for the CDR3: TGTGCCAGCAGCTTCGGCGGAGCACCCTACGAGCAGTACTTC. Variable domain in full (rest from reference TRBV7-9 and TRBJ2-7): DTGVSQNPRHKITKRGQNVTFRCDPISEHNRLYWYRQTLGQGPEFLTYFQNEAQLEKSRLLSDRFSAERPKGSFSTLEIQRTEQGDSAMYLCASSFGGAPYEQYFGPGTRLTVT.

This chain connects TRBV4-3 to TRBJ2-7, with D possibly TRBD2 on 6 matching bases. V was trimmed by 1 base and J by 6 bases, leaving 13 bases between them. Germline assignment: CDR1 LGHNA and CDR2 YSLEER. The CDR3 sequence is 14 residues long. CDR3 region: CASSQVGVGGEQYF. CDR3 DNA sequence: TGCGCCAGCAGCCAAGTGGGGGTCGGGGGCGAGCAGTACTTC.

The chain combines TRBV19 with TRBJ2-1, with 7 bases matching TRBD2. V shed 4 bases, J shed 10 bases, and the junction held 16 bases outside the gene matches. The germline gives CDR1 LNHDA, CDR2 SQIVND (reference sequence). The length of the CDR3 is 16 residues. CDR3 protein: CASSTPMGGGRREQFF. Here the CDR3 DNA reads TGTGCCAGTAGTACCCCAATGGGGGGGGGTCGTCGGGAGCAGTTCTTC.

A single count supports this clone. The chain joins TRBV2 to TRBJ2-1; possible D gene TRBD1, 6 bases. The germline V gene encodes CDR1 SNHLY and CDR2 FYNNEI. Trimming took off 10 bases at V and 4 bases at J, with 8 bases between the two ends. The CDR3 sequence is 11 residues long. CDR3 DNA sequence: TGTGCCACAGGGGATTACAATGAGCAGTTCTTC. Translation gives CATGDYNEQFF.

The CDR3 DNA reads TGTGCCAGCAGTTTGCCTGGAGGATTGACAGATACGCAGTATTTT. Its translation: CASSLPGGLTDTQYF. This chain connects TRBV2 to TRBJ2-3; the D gene is possibly TRBD2 (5 bases). V dropped 5 bases and J dropped 3 bases, with 15 bases sitting between them. CDR3 length equals 15 residues. Germline lookup yields CDR1 SNHLY and CDR2 FYNNEI.

The gene calls are TRBV7-9 and TRBJ2-1, with D perhaps matching TRBD2 (5 bases). V lost 11 bases and J 6 bases, leaving 14 bases between the germline ends. The CDR3 runs to 12 residues. CDR1 and CDR2 (germline): SEHNR, FQNEAQ (reference sequence). The CDR3 region has the DNA TGTGCCCCTGAGGGAGTTGGCAATGAGCAGTTCTTC. It yields the protein CAPEGVGNEQFF.

The chain has TRBV9 and TRBJ1-1; no firm D call. The germline gives CDR1 SGDLS, CDR2 YYNGEE. V lost 0 bases to trimming and J lost 2 bases, with 8 bases between them. CDR3 size: 14 residues. The CDR3 region is CASSVEPINTEAFF. The CDR3 DNA reads as TGTGCCAGCAGCGTAGAACCTATCAACACTGAAGCTTTCTTT.

This rearrangement joins TRBV6-5 to TRBJ2-7; weak D call: TRBD2 (7 bases). V shed 0 bases and J shed 7 bases, with 13 bases lying between them. Germline V gene data show CDR1 as MNHEY and CDR2 as SVGAGI. The CDR3 sequence is 14 residues long. The CDR3 here is CASSYSGGPGEQYF. CDR3 in DNA: TGTGCCAGCAGTTACTCGGGGGGGCCGGGGGAGCAGTACTTC.

The rearrangement links TRBV5-4 to TRBJ1-2, with TRBD1 matching over 7 bases. With 3 bases clipped from V and 7 bases from J, the junction kept 9 bases outside the gene matches. From germline, CDR1 is SGHNT and CDR2 YYREEE (reference sequence). The CDR3 is 14 amino acids. The CDR3 nucleotides read TGTGCCAGCAGCTATCAGGGGGTCGCTATTGGCTACACCTTC. Amino acids: CASSYQGVAIGYTF.

This chain's CDR3 is CASSVGSSGGMSEQFF. CDR3 DNA sequence: TGTGCCAGCAGCGTAGGTTCAAGCGGGGGGATGAGTGAGCAGTTCTTC. The rearrangement uses TRBV9 and TRBJ2-1; TRBD2 agrees at 9 bases. Germline V gene data show CDR1 as SGDLS and CDR2 as YYNGEE. The junction had 10 bases not matched to a gene; V was cut back by 0 bases and J by 9 bases. The CDR3 covers 16 residues.

CDR3 in amino acids: CASSLLASSYNEQFF. CDR3 sequence (DNA): TGCGCCAGCAGCTTACTAGCGAGCTCCTACAATGAGCAGTTCTTC. The V and J genes are TRBV5-1 and TRBJ2-1; 7 bases match TRBD2. Germline trimming cut 2 bases from V and 0 bases from J; bases unmatched to any gene: 2. CDR3 length: 15 amino acids. The V gene's germline CDR1 is SGHRS and CDR2 YFSETQ.

CDR3 sequence reads: CASSGLANEKLFF. The CDR3 DNA sequence: TGTGCCAGCAGTGGTCTGGCTAATGAAAAACTGTTTTTT. The chain couples TRBV2 to TRBJ1-4; no reliable D call. The CDR3 contains 13 residues. V was clipped by 4 bases and J by 3 bases, with 6 bases between them. Germline CDR1 SNHLY, CDR2 FYNNEI.

J is TRBJ2-1 and V is TRBV19, with 12 bases that match TRBD2. Germline CDR1 reads LNHDA; CDR2 reads SQIVND (reference sequence). CDR3 length: 19 residues. Unmatched junction bases numbered 7, after V lost 0 bases and J lost 1 base. In DNA form, the CDR3 reads TGTGCCAGTAGTATAGATCGTCTAGCGGGGGGGAATTCCTACAATGAGCAGTTCTTC. Its protein product is CASSIDRLAGGNSYNEQFF.

The rearrangement links TRBV7-2 to TRBJ2-1; 8 bases align to TRBD2. The CDR3 totals 15 residues. The germline CDR1 and CDR2 sequences are SGHTA and FQGNSA. With V trimmed by 5 bases and J by 6 bases, 9 bases remained unmatched. The CDR3, as DNA: TGTGCCAGCAGCATAGGCGGCGGGAGGTTCAATGAGCAGTTCTTC. Amino acid sequence: CASSIGGGRFNEQFF.

This chain connects TRBV27 to TRBJ2-7; maybe TRBD1 (6 bases). The CDR3 is made up of 15 amino acids. Germline CDR1 MNHEY, CDR2 SMNVEV (reference sequence). V lost 1 base and J lost 4, with 14 bases in between. CDR3 bases: TGTGCCAGCAGTTTATATGGGGGCGAGTCGTACGAGCAGTACTTC. Protein sequence: CASSLYGGESYEQYF.

The rearrangement links TRBV28 to TRBJ1-2; TRBD1 matches at 7 bases. CDR3 size: 15 residues. Germline CDR1 MDHEN, CDR2 SYDVKM. J was trimmed by 4 bases and V by 8 bases; bases with no gene match: 13. The CDR3 reads CASQRRGRFPYGYTF. The CDR3 nucleotides are TGTGCCAGCCAGAGGAGGGGGCGTTTCCCCTATGGCTACACCTTC.

The V and J genes are TRBV2 and TRBJ2-1, with a possible D match to TRBD1 (5 bases). Germline CDR1 and CDR2: SNHLY and FYNNEI. V was clipped by 5 bases and J by 10 bases, with 9 bases between them. The CDR3 runs 11 residues. The CDR3 bases are TGTGCCAGCAGTCAAGACAGAGAGCAGTTCTTC. Translation gives CASSQDREQFF.

This rearrangement joins TRBV6-6 to TRBJ2-7; 8 positions match TRBD1. Germline V gives CDR1 MNHNY, CDR2 SVGAGI (reference sequence). The CDR3 is 16 amino acids. After removal of 4 bases from V and 3 bases from J, the junction contained 11 bases not matched to a gene. This CDR3 reads CASSSGTGSSVYEQYF. The CDR3 region has the DNA TGTGCCAGCAGTTCCGGGACAGGTTCTTCGGTCTACGAGCAGTACTTC.

The gene calls are TRBV30 and TRBJ1-5; D gene uncertain. V was shortened by 4 bases and J by 1 base, with 14 bases between the two germline ends. This CDR3 region has 15 residues. In germline, CDR1 is GTSNPN, CDR2 SVGIG (reference sequence). CDR3 amino acids: CAWMEQNLSNQPQHF. The CDR3, as DNA: TGTGCCTGGATGGAGCAAAATTTGAGCAATCAGCCCCAGCATTTT.